The 30 T cell receptor beta chains below all came from one sample that was sequenced in a study of spatial heterogeneity in lung cancer. Findings and caveats of the study: In tumors, expanded intratumoral alpha and beta TCR counts tracked mutation counts.

The antigens of these receptors remain unknown. Time point meaning: sample taken at primary tumor resection. TCRdb re-analysed the 5' RACE reads in MiXCR, keeping a single row per CDR3 protein. The sample shows 24,000 or so distinct CDR3 sequences, 8% to 10% of them seen only once. This sample comprised lung tumor tissue, obtained at surgery. Receptor source: a male donor with early-stage non-small cell lung cancer.

Ten or more counts support this clonotype. The chain combines TRBV30 with TRBJ2-2; the D is unclear. V shed 0 bases and J shed 4 bases, with 6 bases lying between them. CDR1 and CDR2 (germline): GTSNPN, SVGIG (reference sequence). There are 13 residues in the CDR3. This CDR3 is CAWSVMGTGELFF. The CDR3 coding sequence is TGTGCCTGGAGTGTAATGGGCACCGGGGAGCTGTTTTTT.

This chain links TRBV20-1 with TRBJ2-7; TRBD2 matches 12 bases. Germline CDR1 is DFQATT and CDR2 is SNEGSKA (reference sequence). CDR3 length equals 14 residues. Trimming removed 2 bases from V and 3 bases from J; junction bases left unmatched: 2. The CDR3 nucleotides are TGCAGTGCTAGACTAGCGGGAGGGCGCTACGAGCAGTACTTC. Its translation is CSARLAGGRYEQYF.

By proportion, this clonotype is medium-sized. The chain recombines TRBV5-5 with TRBJ1-5; no clear D gene. The V end lost 1 base, the J end lost 1 base, and 9 bases lay between the germline ends. The CDR3 length is 15 residues. In germline, CDR1 is SGHKS, CDR2 YYEKEE (reference sequence). This CDR3 is CASSLWGESNQPQHF. The CDR3 bases are TGTGCCAGCAGCTTGTGGGGAGAGAGCAATCAGCCCCAGCATTTT.

This clonotype is labeled as medium-sized (0.01 to 0.1%). The V and J genes are TRBV28 and TRBJ2-2, with TRBD2 identical over 8 bases. Germline-derived CDR1 and CDR2 are MDHEN and SYDVKM. V shed 3 bases and J 5 bases; nucleotides not matched to a gene: 5. This CDR3 region has 15 residues. This chain's CDR3 is CASSFSGTGTGELFF. DNA of the CDR3: TGTGCCAGCAGTTTTAGCGGGACTGGTACCGGGGAGCTGTTTTTT.

In its sample, this clonotype was seen many times. The rearrangement links TRBV29-1 to TRBJ2-2; TRBD1 agrees at 10 bases. V was clipped by 6 bases and J by 8 bases; unmatched bases: 9. There are 14 residues in the CDR3. Germline V CDR1 and CDR2: SQVTM, ANQGSEA. The CDR3 region is CSVHRQGASGELFF. CDR3 DNA: TGCAGCGTCCACAGACAGGGGGCGTCTGGGGAGCTGTTTTTT.

This clonotype was seen at least ten times. The rearrangement links TRBV2 to TRBJ2-1; D not certain. CDR3 length: 15 amino acids. Germline V gives CDR1 SNHLY, CDR2 FYNNEI. V was clipped by 7 bases and J by 3 bases, with 16 bases between them. In DNA, the CDR3 is TGTGCCAGCAACTTGGACGGATCCTTCTACAATGAGCAGTTCTTC. Its translation is CASNLDGSFYNEQFF.

This clonotype was recorded many times. The gene calls are TRBV20-1 and TRBJ1-2; D unclear. Trimming pared 7 bases from V and 2 bases from J, leaving 11 bases between. Germline lookup yields CDR1 DFQATT and CDR2 SNEGSKA (reference sequence). The CDR3 spans 12 residues. The DNA for the CDR3 is TGCAGTGTAGAACAGACAAACTATGGCTACACCTTC. The encoded protein is CSVEQTNYGYTF.

This clonotype was found many times. The chain joins TRBV7-8 to TRBJ2-1; possible D gene TRBD2, 6 bases. The CDR3 totals 14 residues. CDR1 is SGHVS and CDR2 is FQNEAQ in the germline V gene. V was pared by 2 bases and J by 9 bases, with 14 bases between. The CDR3: CASSLRGGGTEQFF. In DNA form, the CDR3 reads TGTGCCAGCAGCTTAAGAGGTGGCGGGACTGAGCAGTTCTTC.

This clonotype has only a few counts. The V call is TRBV7-2, the J call TRBJ2-7, with 11 positions matching TRBD2. V gave up 5 bases and J gave up 6 bases; unmatched junction bases: 6. This CDR3 region has 14 residues. The germline V gene has CDR1 SGHTA and CDR2 FQGNSA. CDR3 sequence (DNA): TGTGCCAGCAGCCAGACGGGACTAGCGGTCGAGCAGTACTTC. Translation gives CASSQTGLAVEQYF.

The rearrangement uses TRBV3-1 and TRBJ2-2; 10 bases map to TRBD1. This CDR3 is built from 16 residues. J was trimmed by 6 bases and V by 2 bases; bases with no gene match: 6. Germline V lookup: CDR1 LGHDT, CDR2 YNNKEL (reference sequence). The CDR3 region has the DNA TGTGCCAGCAGCCAAACCGGGACAGGGGCGGCCGGGGAGCTGTTTTTT. Translation: CASSQTGTGAAGELFF.

The table lists this clonotype with many counts. The rearrangement joins TRBV28 to TRBJ1-6, with unresolved D. V was trimmed by 6 bases and J by 7 bases, leaving 10 bases between them. Looked up from germline, CDR1 is MDHEN and CDR2 is SYDVKM. CDR3 length equals 13 residues. In DNA, the CDR3 is TGTGCCAGCAGACCCGACGGAAATTCACCCCTCCACTTT. Protein sequence: CASRPDGNSPLHF.

The table lists this clonotype with many counts. A read error may produce the germline difference seen at one junction end. The chain combines TRBV28 with TRBJ2-7, with D possibly TRBD1 on 6 matching bases. Germline V gene data show CDR1 as MDHEN and CDR2 as SYDVKM. The CDR3 has 16 residues. In nucleotides, the CDR3 is TGTGCCAGCAGTCTCACTCCCCAGGGGACCTACTACGAGCGGTACTTC. Amino acid sequence: CASSLTPQGTYYERYF.

The chain employs TRBV27 and TRBJ2-5, with D perhaps TRBD2 (5 bases). V was cut by 2 bases and J by 5 bases, with 15 bases left in between. The CDR3 spans 15 residues. Germline lookup yields CDR1 MNHEY and CDR2 SMNVEV (reference sequence). The chain's CDR3 is CASSLRAGGFETQYF. The CDR3 DNA reads TGTGCCAGCAGTTTAAGGGCCGGCGGGTTCGAGACCCAGTACTTC.

This rearrangement joins TRBV12-3 or TRBV12-4 to TRBJ2-2; D is unresolved. V lost 8 bases and J 6 bases, leaving 16 bases between the germline ends. CDR3 length: 14 residues. The CDR3 loop reads CASRIAGVPGELFF. The CDR3 coding sequence is TGTGCCAGCCGAATTGCTGGGGTACCCGGGGAGCTGTTTTTT.

This clonotype has a count of ten or more. The genes are TRBV6-2 or TRBV6-3 and TRBJ1-5; D not resolved. Trimming removed 4 bases from V and 3 bases from J, with 13 bases in between. The CDR3 consists of 15 residues. CDR1 is MNHEY, CDR2 SVGEGT, per germline. CDR3 sequence reads: CASSSAQASNQPQHF. The DNA of the CDR3 is TGTGCCAGCAGTTCCGCCCAAGCCTCCAATCAGCCCCAGCATTTT.

The V gene is TRBV3-1, the J gene TRBJ2-6; D not resolved. V was shortened by 0 bases and J by 2 bases, with 5 bases between the two germline ends. Germline V lookup: CDR1 LGHDT, CDR2 YNNKEL (reference sequence). The CDR3 spans 15 residues. The CDR3 bases are TGTGCCAGCAGCCAAGAGTGGGCTGGGGCCAACGTCCTGACTTTC. Protein sequence: CASSQEWAGANVLTF.

This clonotype was seen a handful of times. The rearrangement uses TRBV6-5 and TRBJ1-1, with TRBD1 as a possible D gene (5 bases). The ends were cut back, 7 bases at V and 4 bases at J, with 19 bases in the middle. This CDR3 region has 15 residues. CDR1 is MNHEY and CDR2 is SVGAGI in the germline V gene. The CDR3 region is CASTPHTAGGTEAFF. CDR3 coding DNA: TGTGCCAGCACCCCCCATACGGCGGGGGGCACTGAAGCTTTCTTT.

This clonotype showed up just a few times. The chain links TRBV5-1 to TRBJ1-1; TRBD1 agrees at 7 bases. CDR3 length equals 15 residues. Germline V CDR1 and CDR2: SGHRS, YFSETQ. The V gene end was trimmed by 4 bases and the J gene end by 5 bases; junction bases not matched to a gene: 11. The DNA for the CDR3 is TGCGCCAGCAGCGTAGAGCCAGGGGGAGAGACTGAAGCTTTCTTT. It yields the protein CASSVEPGGETEAFF.

The rearrangement links TRBV28 to TRBJ2-7; D gene ambiguous. The CDR3 covers 11 residues. Germline lookup yields CDR1 MDHEN and CDR2 SYDVKM. V gave up 4 bases and J gave up 6 bases, with 7 bases separating them. The CDR3 DNA reads TGTGCCAGCAGTTCGAGGTCCGAGCAGTACTTC. Encoded protein: CASSSRSEQYF.

This clonotype was counted ten times or more. This sequence joins TRBV20-1 and TRBJ1-2, with a possible D match to TRBD1 (5 bases). The germline V and J ends were trimmed by 7 bases and 4 bases, with 16 bases remaining between them. Germline-derived CDR1 and CDR2 are DFQATT and SNEGSKA (reference sequence). CDR3 length equals 13 residues. The CDR3 is CSVTGGSGYGYTF. The CDR3 DNA sequence: TGCAGTGTTACGGGGGGGTCGGGCTATGGCTACACCTTC.

This clonotype has a count of ten or more. V and J are TRBV11-2 and TRBJ2-4, with D hard to call. The length of the CDR3 is 12 residues. The germline CDR1 and CDR2 sequences are SGHAT and FQNNGV. The germline V and J ends were trimmed by 0 bases and 11 bases, with 8 bases remaining between them. The chain's CDR3 is CASSLDGWVQYF. For the CDR3, the DNA is TGTGCCAGCAGCTTAGATGGGTGGGTTCAGTACTTC.

This clonotype was counted at least ten times. V gene TRBV5-1 combines with J gene TRBJ2-5, with D perhaps given as TRBD1 or TRBD2 (6 bases each). V was cut by 0 bases and J by 1 base, with 10 bases left in between. CDR1 and CDR2 from the germline V gene are SGHRS and YFSETQ. There are 15 residues in the CDR3. The DNA of the CDR3 is TGCGCCAGCAGCTTGGATCCGGGGGCCCAAGAGACCCAGTACTTC. Amino acid sequence: CASSLDPGAQETQYF.

In this sample, this clonotype turned up many times. The rearrangement joins TRBV28 to TRBJ2-1; 8 nucleotides agree with TRBD2. This CDR3 has 16 amino acids. Germline-derived CDR1 and CDR2 are MDHEN and SYDVKM. V lost 1 base to trimming and J lost 3 bases; unmatched junction nucleotides: 5. Written as DNA, the CDR3 is TGTGCCAGCAGTTTATCGGGAACTAGCGGCTACAATGAGCAGTTCTTC. It is translated as CASSLSGTSGYNEQFF.

This clonotype was recorded at least ten times. This chain links TRBV20-1 with TRBJ2-1, with 7 bases lining up with TRBD1. V was clipped by 3 bases and J by 15 bases; unmatched bases: 14. Germline CDR1 is DFQATT and CDR2 is SNEGSKA (reference sequence). The CDR3 is 13 residues long. The DNA of the CDR3 is TGCAGTGCTAGGAGGGGGACAGCCCGCGAGGGGTTCTTC. This encodes CSARRGTAREGFF.

This clonotype occurred many times. CDR3 sequence reads: CSVVESADTQYF. For the CDR3, the DNA is TGCAGTGTTGTAGAGTCCGCAGATACGCAGTATTTT. The V call is TRBV20-1, the J call TRBJ2-3, with no clear D. The CDR3 totals 12 residues. Germline loops: CDR1 DFQATT, CDR2 SNEGSKA (reference sequence). The germline V and J ends were trimmed by 7 bases and 4 bases, with 12 bases remaining between them.

This clonotype came up many times. The V call is TRBV28, the J call TRBJ2-6, with 7 bases matching TRBD1. The junction had 16 bases not matched to a gene; V was cut back by 5 bases and J by 0 bases. Per germline, CDR1 MDHEN and CDR2 SYDVKM. The CDR3 spans 20 residues. The CDR3 loop is CASSPQGQKSDLSGANVLTF. CDR3 DNA: TGTGCCAGCAGTCCCCAGGGACAGAAGTCTGATCTCTCTGGGGCCAACGTCCTGACTTTC.

This clonotype was seen a handful of times. The V call is TRBV6-5, the J call TRBJ2-2; either TRBD1 or TRBD2 may supply D (6 bases each). Germline CDR1 is MNHEY and CDR2 is SVGAGI. Trimming removed 6 bases from V and 6 bases from J, with 14 bases in between. CDR3 size: 14 residues. DNA of the CDR3: TGTGCCAGCAGCCCTAGGAGGGGGGCCGGGGAGCTGTTTTTT. The encoded protein is CASSPRRGAGELFF.

This clonotype appeared a few times. The chain's CDR3 is CATRAPLGQRENTGELFF. CDR3 DNA sequence: TGTGCCACCCGGGCCCCCCTCGGGCAGCGGGAAAACACCGGGGAGCTGTTTTTT. The rearrangement links TRBV10-3 to TRBJ2-2, with 7 bases fitting TRBD2. CDR3 length: 18 amino acids. V shed 10 bases, J shed 2 bases, and the junction held 19 bases outside the gene matches. Per the germline V gene, CDR1 is ENHRY and CDR2 is SYGVKD.

This clonotype was found many times. This rearrangement joins TRBV28 to TRBJ1-1; D may be TRBD1 (5 bases). The length of the CDR3 is 13 residues. Germline V gives CDR1 MDHEN, CDR2 SYDVKM. The V and J ends lost 7 bases and 4 bases respectively, with 13 bases between them. The DNA of the CDR3 is TGTGCCAGCACTATACGGGGGGTCACTGAAGCTTTCTTT. Protein product: CASTIRGVTEAFF.

The CDR3 region has the DNA TGTGCCAGCAGTTACCTGAGCGGGGGGACCTACAATGAGCAGTTCTTC. It codes for CASSYLSGGTYNEQFF. The gene calls are TRBV6-5 and TRBJ2-1, with 9 bases that match TRBD2. The CDR3 spans 16 residues. Germline loops: CDR1 MNHEY, CDR2 SVGAGI. V dropped 2 bases and J dropped 2; count of bases not matched to a gene: 4.